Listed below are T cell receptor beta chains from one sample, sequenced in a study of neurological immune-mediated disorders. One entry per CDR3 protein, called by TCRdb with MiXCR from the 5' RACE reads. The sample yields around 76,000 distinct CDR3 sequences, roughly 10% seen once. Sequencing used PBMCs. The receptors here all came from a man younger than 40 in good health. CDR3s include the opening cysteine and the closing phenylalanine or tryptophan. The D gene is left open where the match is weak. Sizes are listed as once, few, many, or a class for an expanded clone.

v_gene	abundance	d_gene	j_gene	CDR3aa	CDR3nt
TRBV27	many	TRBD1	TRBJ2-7	CASSSTDWTGSYEQYF	TGTGCCAGCAGTTCAACCGACTGGACAGGGTCCTACGAGCAGTACTTC
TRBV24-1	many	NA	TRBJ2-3	CATSEISRSKPGSTDTQYF	TGTGCCACCAGTGAAATCTCTCGCTCAAAACCCGGGTCCACAGATACGCAGTATTTT
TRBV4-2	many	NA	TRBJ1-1	CASSPLGGGNTEAFF	TGTGCCAGCAGCCCCCTGGGAGGGGGAAACACTGAAGCTTTCTTT
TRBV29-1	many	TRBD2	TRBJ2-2	CSVARLAAGELFF	TGCAGCGTTGCCAGACTAGCCGCCGGGGAGCTGTTTTTT
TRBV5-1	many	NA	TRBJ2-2	CASSSGPGTGELFF	TGCGCCAGCAGTAGTGGCCCGGGCACCGGGGAGCTGTTTTTT
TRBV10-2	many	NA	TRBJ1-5	CASSEGVGPQHF	TGCGCCAGCAGTGAGGGGGTAGGACCCCAGCATTTT
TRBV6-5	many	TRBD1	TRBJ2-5	CASSEDRAQETQYF	TGTGCCAGCAGTGAAGACAGGGCGCAAGAGACCCAGTACTTC
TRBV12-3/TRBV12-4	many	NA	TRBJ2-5	CASSHGNRPRQETQYF	TGTGCCAGCAGCCATGGGAACAGGCCACGCCAAGAGACCCAGTACTTC
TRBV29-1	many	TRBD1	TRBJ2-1	CSVWTGGNEQFF	TGCAGCGTTTGGACAGGGGGCAATGAGCAGTTCTTC
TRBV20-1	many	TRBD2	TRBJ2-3	CSARGTSGRSGGPTDTQYF	TGCAGTGCTAGAGGGACTAGCGGGAGATCCGGGGGCCCCACAGATACGCAGTATTTT
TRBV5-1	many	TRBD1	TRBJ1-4	CASSHRGLEEKLFF	TGCGCCAGCAGCCACAGGGGGCTTGAGGAAAAACTGTTTTTT
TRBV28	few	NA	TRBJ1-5	CASTPWPSNQPQHF	TGTGCCAGCACCCCTTGGCCGAGCAATCAGCCCCAGCATTTT
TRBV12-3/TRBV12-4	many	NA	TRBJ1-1	CASSLGTEAFF	TGTGCCAGCAGTCTGGGGACTGAAGCTTTCTTT
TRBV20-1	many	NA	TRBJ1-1	CSAISTVNTEAFF	TGCAGTGCTATATCGACAGTTAACACTGAAGCTTTCTTT